The present TCR beta chain was sequenced within a study of control samples from healthy donors and cancer patients. Clones were read by immunoSEQ multiplex PCR, and TCRdb kept only the in-frame ones, dropping some. In the table there are around 85,000 clones, 85% to 95% of which are singletons. From germline, CDR1 is SGHAT and CDR2 FQNNGV. Trimming took off 4 bases at V and 0 bases at J, with 10 bases between the two ends. The CDR3 consists of 15 residues. This rearrangement joins TRBV11-2 to TRBJ1-3; no firm D call. The material sequenced was blood. This receptor was taken from a woman in her late teens or twenties in good health. CDR3 bases: TGTGCCAGCAGCTCAGGCCCTTTCTCTGGAAACACCATATATTTT. It encodes CASSSGPFSGNTIYF.